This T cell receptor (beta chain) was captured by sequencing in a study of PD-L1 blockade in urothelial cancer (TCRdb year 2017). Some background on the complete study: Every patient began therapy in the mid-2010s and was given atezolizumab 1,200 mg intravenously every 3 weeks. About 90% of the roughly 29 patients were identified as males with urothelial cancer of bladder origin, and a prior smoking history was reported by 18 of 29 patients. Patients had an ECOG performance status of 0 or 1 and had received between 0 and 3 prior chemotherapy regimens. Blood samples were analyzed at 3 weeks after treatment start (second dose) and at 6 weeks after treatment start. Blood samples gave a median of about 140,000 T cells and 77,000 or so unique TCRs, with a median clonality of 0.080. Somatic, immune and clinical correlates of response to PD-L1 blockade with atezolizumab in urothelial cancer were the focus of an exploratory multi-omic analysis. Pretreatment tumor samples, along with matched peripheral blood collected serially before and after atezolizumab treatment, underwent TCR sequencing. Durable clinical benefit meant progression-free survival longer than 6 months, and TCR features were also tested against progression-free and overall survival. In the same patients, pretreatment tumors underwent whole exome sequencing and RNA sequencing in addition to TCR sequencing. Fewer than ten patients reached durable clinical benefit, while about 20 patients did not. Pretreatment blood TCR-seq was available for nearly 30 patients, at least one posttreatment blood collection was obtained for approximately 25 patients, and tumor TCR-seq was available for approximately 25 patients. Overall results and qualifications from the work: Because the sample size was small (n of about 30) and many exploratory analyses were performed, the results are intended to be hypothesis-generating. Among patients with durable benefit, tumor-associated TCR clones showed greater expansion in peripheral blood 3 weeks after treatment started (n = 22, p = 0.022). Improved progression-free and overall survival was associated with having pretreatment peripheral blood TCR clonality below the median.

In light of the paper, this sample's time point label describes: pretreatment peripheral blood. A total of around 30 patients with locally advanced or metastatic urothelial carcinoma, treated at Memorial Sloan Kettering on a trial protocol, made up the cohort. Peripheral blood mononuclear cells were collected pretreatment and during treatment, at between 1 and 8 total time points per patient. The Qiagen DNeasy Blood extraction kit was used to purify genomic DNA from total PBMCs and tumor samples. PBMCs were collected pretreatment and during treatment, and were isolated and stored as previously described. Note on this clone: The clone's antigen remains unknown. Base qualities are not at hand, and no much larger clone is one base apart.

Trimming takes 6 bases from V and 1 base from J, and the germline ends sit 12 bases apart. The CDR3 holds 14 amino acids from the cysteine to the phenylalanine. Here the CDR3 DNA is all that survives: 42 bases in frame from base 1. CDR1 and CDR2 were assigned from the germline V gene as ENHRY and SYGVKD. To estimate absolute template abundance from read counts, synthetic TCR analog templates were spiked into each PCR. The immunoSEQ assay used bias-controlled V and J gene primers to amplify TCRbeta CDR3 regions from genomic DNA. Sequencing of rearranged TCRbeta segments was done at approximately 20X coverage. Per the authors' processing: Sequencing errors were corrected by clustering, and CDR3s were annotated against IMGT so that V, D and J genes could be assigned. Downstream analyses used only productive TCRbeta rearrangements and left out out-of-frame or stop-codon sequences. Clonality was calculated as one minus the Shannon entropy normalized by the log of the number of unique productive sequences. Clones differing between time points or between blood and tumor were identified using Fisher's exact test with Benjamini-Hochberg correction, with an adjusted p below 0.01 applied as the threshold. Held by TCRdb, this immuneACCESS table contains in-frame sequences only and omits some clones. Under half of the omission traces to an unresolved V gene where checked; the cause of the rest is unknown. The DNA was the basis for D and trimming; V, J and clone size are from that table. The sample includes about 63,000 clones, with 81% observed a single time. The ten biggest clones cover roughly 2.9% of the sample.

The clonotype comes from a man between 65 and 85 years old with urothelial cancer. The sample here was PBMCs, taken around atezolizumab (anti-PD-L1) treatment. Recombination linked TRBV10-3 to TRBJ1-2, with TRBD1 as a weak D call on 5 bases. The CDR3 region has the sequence CAISETAGNYGYTF. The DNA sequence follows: TGTGCCATCAGCGAGACAGCGGGTAACTATGGCTACACCTTC.